Only a few counts were recorded for the clone carrying this T cell receptor beta chain. These data originate in a study of OX40 agonist ivuxolimab in advanced cancers. Per germline, CDR1 SGHDT and CDR2 YYEEEE. The CDR3 length is 14 residues. V lost 4 bases to trimming and J lost 7 bases, with 17 bases between them. Here immunoSEQ multiplex PCR was the method, and the copy in TCRdb shows in-frame clones only, minus some. The sample includes tens of thousands of clones, roughly four fifths of them seen just once. The source of this sequence is an adult with an advanced solid tumor such as melanoma, head and neck, liver or kidney cancer. The sequences come from CD4+ or CD8+ T cells sorted from blood, collected in a trial of the OX40 agonist ivuxolimab. The chain joins TRBV5-6 to TRBJ1-1; no definite D call. The CDR3 DNA reads as TGTGCCAGCAGCCGACCAGTGAGAAGCGTTGAAGCTTTCTTT. It encodes CASSRPVRSVEAFF.